A selection of T cell receptor beta chains follows, all from one sample in a study of CD8 T cells in Susac syndrome. From the immunoSEQ multiplex PCR reads, TCRdb called clonotypes with MiXCR, one entry per CDR3 protein. This sample has about 90,000 distinct CDR3 sequences, with 90% to 95% found just once. The sample consisted of CD8+ T cells from PBMCs. These receptors came from a human donor in good health. Each CDR3 is given with its conserved first and last residue. Fields, in order: J gene, D gene, V gene, clone size, CDR3 DNA, CDR3 protein. The D gene is left open where the match is weak. Where a row states a size, it is once, few, many or the class of an expanded clone; other rows omit it.

J: TRBJ2-1; D: TRBD2; V: TRBV20-1; size: .; DNA: TGCAGTGCTAGAGATCCCCTCTCTAGCGGGGGGGCCAGGTACAATGAGCAGTTCTTC; CDR3: CSARDPLSSGGARYNEQFF
J: TRBJ2-7; D: TRBD1; V: TRBV5-6; size: .; DNA: TGTGCCAGCAGCTTCGGACAGGGGAGCTCCTACGAGCAGTACTTC; CDR3: CASSFGQGSSYEQYF
J: TRBJ1-5; D: .; V: TRBV19; size: .; DNA: TGTGCCAGTAGTATTGTGGGAGGAGTGAGCAATCAGCCCCAGCATTTT; CDR3: CASSIVGGVSNQPQHF
J: TRBJ2-5; D: .; V: TRBV3-1; size: once; DNA: TGTGCCAGCACCAATCAGAGAGGCAAGGCTGACCAAGAGACCCAGTACTTC; CDR3: CASTNQRGKADQETQYF
J: TRBJ2-1; D: TRBD1; V: TRBV5-1; size: .; DNA: TGCGCCAGCAGCTTACAGGGGGCCACCTACAATGAGCAGTTCTTC; CDR3: CASSLQGATYNEQFF
J: TRBJ2-2; D: TRBD1; V: TRBV29-1; size: .; DNA: TGCAGCGTTGAAGAAGGAGTCAGGGGGACCGGGGAGCTGTTTTTT; CDR3: CSVEEGVRGTGELFF
J: TRBJ1-1; D: TRBD1; V: TRBV27; size: .; DNA: TGTGCCAGCAGTCCTAGGGACAGGGTAGGGGCTTTCTTT; CDR3: CASSPRDRVGAFF
J: TRBJ2-2; D: .; V: TRBV3-1; size: .; DNA: TGTGCCAGCAGCCAAGAGCGGTCCAACACCGGGGAGCTGTTTTTT; CDR3: CASSQERSNTGELFF
J: TRBJ1-6; D: .; V: TRBV15; size: .; DNA: TGTGCCACCAGCAGAGTCGGGACCTCGGGCTCACCCCTCCACTTT; CDR3: CATSRVGTSGSPLHF
J: TRBJ1-1; D: .; V: TRBV9; size: .; DNA: TGTGCCAGCAGCGTTAGCGCGGGGTCTGAAGCTTTCTTT; CDR3: CASSVSAGSEAFF